A single sample is the source of the 11 T cell receptor beta chains below, sequenced in a study of graft-versus-host responses after intestinal transplantation. Produced via immunoSEQ multiplex PCR; TCRdb's table is partial and in-frame only. The table records 100,000 or so clones, roughly 87% of them present only once. No antigens are known for them. The sequenced sample was unstimulated CD4+ T cells sorted from spleen or lymph node cells, obtained before transplant. These receptor sequences come from a human donor who was the organ donor for an intestinal transplant.

J is TRBJ1-2 and V is TRBV19, with D perhaps TRBD1 (6 bases). Germline V gene sequence: CDR1 LNHDA, CDR2 SQIVND (reference sequence). Between the trimmed V and J ends, which lost 3 bases and 2 bases, there was a span of 10 bases. The CDR3 runs to 14 residues. This CDR3 reads CASSMGTGNYGYTF. The CDR3 DNA is TGTGCCAGTAGTATGGGAACAGGGAACTATGGCTACACCTTC.

The chain employs TRBV4-1 and TRBJ1-1; 8 nucleotides line up with TRBD1. The length of the CDR3 is 19 residues. J gave up 1 base and V 5 bases, and 18 bases lay outside the gene matches. Germline CDR1 and CDR2: MGHRA and YSYEKL. The CDR3 here is CASSKQASNRGTWNTEAFF. Here the CDR3 DNA reads TGCGCCAGCAGCAAACAGGCCTCAAACAGGGGGACTTGGAACACTGAAGCTTTCTTT.

The V gene is TRBV28, the J gene TRBJ1-4; TRBD1 agrees at 7 bases. V lost 5 bases, J lost 10 bases, and 13 bases stayed unmatched. This CDR3 contains 15 residues. CDR1 and CDR2 (germline): MDHEN, SYDVKM. This CDR3 is CASSPTDRVGGKLFF. The CDR3, as DNA: TGTGCCAGCAGTCCCACCGACAGGGTAGGGGGAAAACTGTTTTTT.

This clone showed up just a few times. The J gene is TRBJ2-7, the V gene TRBV10-3; 8 bases map to TRBD1. V lost 10 bases, J lost 3 bases, and 11 bases stayed unmatched. From germline, CDR1 is ENHRY and CDR2 SYGVKD. This CDR3 contains 14 residues. As DNA, the CDR3 is TGTGCCACCGACAGGACAGGGAGCGACTACGAGCAGTACTTC. Amino acids: CATDRTGSDYEQYF.

The chain carries TRBV30 and TRBJ1-4; no clear D. CDR1 and CDR2 from the germline V gene are GTSNPN and SVGIG (reference sequence). This CDR3 comprises 12 residues. V gave up 5 bases and J gave up 0 bases, with 4 bases separating them. CDR3 DNA: TGTGCCTGGTGTACAACTAATGAAAAACTGTTTTTT. Translated, it gives CAWCTTNEKLFF.

This clone was detected only once. The V call is TRBV30, the J call TRBJ1-2; D is undetermined. This CDR3 is 13 amino acids long. The germline CDR1 and CDR2 sequences are GTSNPN and SVGIG (reference sequence). Trimming left V 3 bases short and J 6 bases short, with 14 bases between. Here the CDR3 DNA reads TGTGCCTGGAGGGGAAGGTCGACCGATGGCTACACCTTC. Its protein is CAWRGRSTDGYTF.

The rearrangement links TRBV5-1 to TRBJ2-5; 9 nucleotides line up with TRBD1. The CDR3 spans 14 residues. With V trimmed by 5 bases and J by 2 bases, 4 bases remained unmatched. Germline CDR1 SGHRS, CDR2 YFSETQ. The CDR3 spells CASRTGGVQETQYF. Here the CDR3 DNA reads TGCGCCAGCAGGACAGGGGGTGTACAAGAGACCCAGTACTTC.

The V call is TRBV7-2, the J call TRBJ2-6; D gene ambiguous. CDR3 length equals 15 residues. Germline loops: CDR1 SGHTA, CDR2 FQGNSA. Trimming removed 5 bases at V and 2 bases at J, with 10 bases between. This CDR3 reads CASSREVTGANVLTF. The CDR3 nucleotides are TGTGCCAGCAGCCGAGAGGTGACTGGGGCCAACGTCCTGACTTTC.

CDR3 region: CASSLLSGSPLHF. Written as DNA, the CDR3 is TGTGCCAGTAGTTTGCTATCGGGGTCACCCCTCCACTTT. The V gene is TRBV19, the J gene TRBJ1-6; no clear D gene. Deletions cut 5 bases from V and 10 bases from J, with 12 bases between. Germline loops: CDR1 LNHDA, CDR2 SQIVND (reference sequence). This CDR3 spans 13 amino acids.

This clone was detected once. The chain links TRBV5-1 to TRBJ2-6, with no clear D. This CDR3 is built from 17 residues. The ends were cut back, 5 bases at V and 0 bases at J, with 15 bases in the middle. CDR1 is SGHRS and CDR2 is YFSETQ in the germline V gene. The DNA of the CDR3 is TGCGCCAGCAGTGGCGGCCACGACGGCTCTGGGGCCAACGTCCTGACTTTC. Translating it yields CASSGGHDGSGANVLTF.

The chain joins TRBV11-3 to TRBJ2-1; D not resolved. V dropped 4 bases and J dropped 5 bases, with 3 bases sitting between them. CDR1 SGHNT and CDR2 YENEEA come from the germline V gene. The CDR3 extends over 11 amino acids. For the CDR3, the DNA is TGTGCCAGCAGCTCGCACAATGAGCAGTTCTTC. Protein product: CASSSHNEQFF. The full variable domain, in which reference TRBV11-3 and TRBJ2-1 provide the parts outside the CDR3, is EAGVVQSPRYKIIEKKQPVAFWCNPISGHNTLYWYLQNLGQGPELLIRYENEEAVDDSQLPKDRFSAERLKGVDSTLKIQPAELGDSAVYLCASSSHNEQFFGPGTRLTVL.